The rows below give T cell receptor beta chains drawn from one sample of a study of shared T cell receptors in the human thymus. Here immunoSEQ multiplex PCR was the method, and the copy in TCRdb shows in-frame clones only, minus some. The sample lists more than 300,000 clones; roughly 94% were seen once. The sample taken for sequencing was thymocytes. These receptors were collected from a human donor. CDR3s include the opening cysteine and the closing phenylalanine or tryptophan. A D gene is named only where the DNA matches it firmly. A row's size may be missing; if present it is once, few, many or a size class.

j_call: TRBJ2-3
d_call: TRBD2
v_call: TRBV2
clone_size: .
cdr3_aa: CASRTGLAGLADTQYF
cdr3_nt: TGTGCCAGCAGGACCGGACTAGCGGGATTAGCAGATACGCAGTATTTT

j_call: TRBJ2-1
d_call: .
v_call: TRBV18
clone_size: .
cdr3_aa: CASSGTVRSTNEQFF
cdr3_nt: TGTGCCAGCTCAGGGACTGTACGCTCGACCAATGAGCAGTTCTTC

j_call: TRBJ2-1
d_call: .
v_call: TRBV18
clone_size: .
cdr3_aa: CASSPPPGGEVFF
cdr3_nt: TGTGCCAGCTCACCACCGCCAGGTGGGGAAGTGTTCTTC

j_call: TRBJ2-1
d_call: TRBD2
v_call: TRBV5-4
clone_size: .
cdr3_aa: CASSLSGSSGRAFYNEQFF
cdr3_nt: TGTGCCAGCAGCTTGAGTGGGTCTAGCGGGAGGGCCTTCTACAATGAGCAGTTCTTC

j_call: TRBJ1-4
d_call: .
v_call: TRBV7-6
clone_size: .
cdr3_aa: CASSLESGYRVYRKLFF
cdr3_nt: TGTGCCAGCAGCTTGGAGTCTGGTTACAGAGTTTATCGAAAACTGTTTTTT

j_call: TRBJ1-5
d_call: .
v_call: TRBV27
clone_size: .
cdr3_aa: CASRGGAPNQPQHF
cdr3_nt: TGTGCCAGCAGAGGGGGGGCACCTAATCAGCCCCAGCATTTT

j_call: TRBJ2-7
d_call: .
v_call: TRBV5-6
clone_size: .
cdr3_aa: CASSPSASTNPLYEQYF
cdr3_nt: TGTGCCAGCAGCCCCTCGGCGAGTACAAACCCTCTCTACGAGCAGTACTTC

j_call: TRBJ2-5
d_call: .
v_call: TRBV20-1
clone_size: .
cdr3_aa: CSARRETQYF
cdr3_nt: TGCAGTGCTAGGAGGGAGACCCAGTACTTC

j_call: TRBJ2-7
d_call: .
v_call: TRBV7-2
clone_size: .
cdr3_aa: CASSSRNSYEQYF
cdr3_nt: TGTGCCAGCAGCTCCCGGAACAGCTACGAGCAGTACTTC

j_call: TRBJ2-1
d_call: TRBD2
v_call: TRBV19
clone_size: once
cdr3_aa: CASSMGLAGYNEQFF
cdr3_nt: TGTGCCAGTAGTATGGGGCTAGCGGGATACAATGAGCAGTTCTTC

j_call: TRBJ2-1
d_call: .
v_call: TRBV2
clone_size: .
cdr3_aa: CASSWREMVHNEQFF
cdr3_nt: TGTGCCAGCTCTTGGAGGGAGATGGTCCACAATGAGCAGTTCTTC

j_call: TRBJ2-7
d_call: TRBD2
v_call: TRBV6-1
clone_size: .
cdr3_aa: CASSGRSGRTSYEQYF
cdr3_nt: TGTGCCAGCAGTGGTCGTAGCGGGAGGACCTCCTACGAGCAGTACTTC

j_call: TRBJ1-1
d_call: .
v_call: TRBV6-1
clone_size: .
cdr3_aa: CASSELRALANTEAFF
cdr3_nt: TGTGCCAGCAGTGAACTCAGGGCCCTTGCGAACACTGAAGCTTTCTTT

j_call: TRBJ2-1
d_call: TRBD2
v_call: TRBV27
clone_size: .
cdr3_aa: CASSHLDGGRACEQFF
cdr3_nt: TGTGCCAGCAGTCACCTTGATGGCGGGAGGGCCTGTGAGCAGTTCTTC

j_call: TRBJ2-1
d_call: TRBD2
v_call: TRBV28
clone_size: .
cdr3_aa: CASSLWTSGSGGEQFF
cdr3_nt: TGTGCCAGCAGTCTGTGGACTAGCGGGAGCGGTGGAGAGCAGTTCTTC

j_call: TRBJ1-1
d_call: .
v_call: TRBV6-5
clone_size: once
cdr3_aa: CASSYSSGVLTEAFF
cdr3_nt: TGTGCCAGCAGTTACTCATCAGGGGTCCTCACTGAAGCTTTCTTT

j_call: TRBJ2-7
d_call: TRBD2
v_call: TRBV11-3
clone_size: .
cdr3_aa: CASSWGGQPYEQYF
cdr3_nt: TGTGCCAGCAGCTGGGGAGGGCAACCCTACGAGCAGTACTTC

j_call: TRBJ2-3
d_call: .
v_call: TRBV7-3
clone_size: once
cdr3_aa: CASSPRDTQYF
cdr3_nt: TGTGCCAGCAGCCCCCGAGATACGCAGTATTTT

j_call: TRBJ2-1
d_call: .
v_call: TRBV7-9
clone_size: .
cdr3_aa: CASRHNREQFF
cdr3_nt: TGTGCCAGCAGACACAACAGGGAGCAGTTCTTC

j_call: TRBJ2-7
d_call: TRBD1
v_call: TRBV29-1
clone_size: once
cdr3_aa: CSVVGTAIYEQYF
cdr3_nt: TGCAGCGTCGTGGGGACAGCGATCTACGAGCAGTACTTC

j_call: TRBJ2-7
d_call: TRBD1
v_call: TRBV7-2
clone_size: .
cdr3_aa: CASSLGDRNSYEQYF
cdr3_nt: TGTGCCAGCAGCTTAGGGGACAGGAACTCCTACGAGCAGTACTTC

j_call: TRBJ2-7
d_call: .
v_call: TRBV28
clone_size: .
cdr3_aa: CASSLWLYSGEQYF
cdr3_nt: TGTGCCAGCAGTTTATGGCTTTACTCGGGGGAGCAGTACTTC

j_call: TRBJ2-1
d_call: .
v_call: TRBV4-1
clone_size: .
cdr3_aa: CASSQVLLPISYNEQFF
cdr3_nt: TGCGCCAGCAGCCAGGTATTACTACCAATCTCCTACAATGAGCAGTTCTTC

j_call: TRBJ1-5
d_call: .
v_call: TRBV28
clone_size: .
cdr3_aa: CASNTRVTQHF
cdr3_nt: TGTGCCAGCAATACGAGGGTGACCCAGCATTTT

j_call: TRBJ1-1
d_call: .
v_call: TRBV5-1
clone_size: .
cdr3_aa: CASSNNRSSNTEAFF
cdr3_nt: TGCGCCAGCAGCAATAACAGGTCCTCGAACACTGAAGCTTTCTTT

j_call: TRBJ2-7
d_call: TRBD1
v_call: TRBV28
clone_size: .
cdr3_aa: CASSFRDRGCHEQYF
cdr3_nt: TGTGCCAGCAGTTTCCGGGACAGGGGTTGCCACGAGCAGTACTTC

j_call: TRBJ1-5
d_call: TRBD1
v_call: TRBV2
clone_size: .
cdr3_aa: CASSLSLTGTGGHIGGPQHF
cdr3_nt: TGTGCCAGCTCCCTGAGCCTTACCGGGACAGGGGGCCATATAGGGGGACCCCAGCATTTT

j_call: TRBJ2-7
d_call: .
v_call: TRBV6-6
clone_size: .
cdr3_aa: CASSYPPYEQYF
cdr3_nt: TGTGCCAGCAGTTACCCCCCCTACGAGCAGTACTTC

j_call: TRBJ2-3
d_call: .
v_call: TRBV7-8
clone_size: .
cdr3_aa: CASSFLRTFGGTDTQYF
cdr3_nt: TGTGCCAGCAGCTTTTTAAGGACCTTCGGAGGCACAGATACGCAGTATTTT

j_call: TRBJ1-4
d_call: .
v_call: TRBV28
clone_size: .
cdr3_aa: CASSSISGRTGLPFAATNEKLFF
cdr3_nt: TGTGCCAGCAGTTCAATTTCTGGTAGAACGGGCCTCCCGTTCGCTGCAACTAATGAAAAACTGTTTTTT

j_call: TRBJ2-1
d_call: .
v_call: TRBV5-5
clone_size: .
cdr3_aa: CASSLGGTSTTNEQFF
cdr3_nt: TGTGCCAGCAGCTTGGGAGGGACATCGACGACGAATGAGCAGTTCTTC

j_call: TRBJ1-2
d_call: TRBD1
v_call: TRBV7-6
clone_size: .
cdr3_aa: CASSNQGDRMGGYTF
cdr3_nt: TGTGCCAGCAGCAACCAGGGGGACCGTATGGGGGGCTACACCTTC

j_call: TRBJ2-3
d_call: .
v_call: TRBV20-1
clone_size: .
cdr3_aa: CRVSVGDTQYF
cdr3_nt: TGCAGGGTTAGCGTGGGGGATACGCAGTATTTT

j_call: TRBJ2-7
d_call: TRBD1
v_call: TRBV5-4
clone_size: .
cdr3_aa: CAAGQGGDEQYF
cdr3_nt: TGTGCCGCGGGACAGGGCGGCGACGAGCAGTACTTC

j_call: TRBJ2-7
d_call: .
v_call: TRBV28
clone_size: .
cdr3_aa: CACRQGWDEQYF
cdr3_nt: TGTGCCTGCCGACAAGGCTGGGACGAGCAGTACTTC

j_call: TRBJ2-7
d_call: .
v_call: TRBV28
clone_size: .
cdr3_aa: CASSPPGLLDYEQYF
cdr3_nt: TGTGCCAGCAGTCCACCCGGGCTCTTGGACTACGAGCAGTACTTC

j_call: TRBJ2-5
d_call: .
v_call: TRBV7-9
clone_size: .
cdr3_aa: CASSRSRQGRETQYF
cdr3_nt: TGTGCCAGCAGCCGATCCCGCCAGGGGAGAGAGACCCAGTACTTC

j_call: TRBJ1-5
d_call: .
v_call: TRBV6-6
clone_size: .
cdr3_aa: CASRSLYSNQPQHF
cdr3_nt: TGTGCCAGCAGAAGCCTTTATAGCAATCAGCCCCAGCATTTT

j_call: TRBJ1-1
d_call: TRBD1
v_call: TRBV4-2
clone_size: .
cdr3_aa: CASSQVGTGGTEAFF
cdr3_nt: TGTGCCAGCAGCCAAGTAGGGACAGGGGGCACTGAAGCTTTCTTT

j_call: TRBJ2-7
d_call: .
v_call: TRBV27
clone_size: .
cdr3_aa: CASSFKDNYEQYF
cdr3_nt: TGTGCCAGCAGTTTCAAGGACAACTACGAGCAGTACTTC

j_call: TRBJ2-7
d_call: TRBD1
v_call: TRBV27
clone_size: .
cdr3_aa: CASSPLNRGTSYEQYF
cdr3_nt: TGTGCCAGCAGCCCTCTCAACAGGGGTACCTCCTACGAGCAGTACTTC

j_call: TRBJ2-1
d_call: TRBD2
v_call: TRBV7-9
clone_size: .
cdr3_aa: CASSLVAGFDEQFF
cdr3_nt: TGTGCCAGCAGCTTAGTAGCGGGATTTGATGAGCAGTTCTTC

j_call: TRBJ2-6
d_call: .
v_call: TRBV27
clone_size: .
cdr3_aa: CASKGHSGANVLTF
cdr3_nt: TGTGCCAGCAAGGGACACTCTGGGGCCAACGTCCTGACTTTC

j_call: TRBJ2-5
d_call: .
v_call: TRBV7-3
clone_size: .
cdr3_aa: CASSLTKTSQETQYF
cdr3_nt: TGTGCCAGCAGCTTAACAAAGACTAGCCAAGAGACCCAGTACTTC

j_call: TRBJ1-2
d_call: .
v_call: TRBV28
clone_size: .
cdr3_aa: CASSYTALYTF
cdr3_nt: TGTGCCAGCAGTTACACAGCGCTGTACACCTTC

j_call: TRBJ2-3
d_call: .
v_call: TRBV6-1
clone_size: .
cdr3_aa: CASSEEAAWDTQYF
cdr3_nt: TGTGCCAGCAGTGAAGAGGCGGCTTGGGATACGCAGTATTTT

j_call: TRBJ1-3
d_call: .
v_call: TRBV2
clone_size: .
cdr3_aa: CASSATPLTAGNTIYF
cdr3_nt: TGTGCCAGCAGTGCGACCCCCTTAACGGCTGGAAACACCATATATTTT

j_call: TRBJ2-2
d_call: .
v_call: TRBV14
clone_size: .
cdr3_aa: CASSPTKGLNTGELFF
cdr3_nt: TGTGCCAGCAGCCCCACGAAGGGCCTGAACACCGGGGAGCTGTTTTTT

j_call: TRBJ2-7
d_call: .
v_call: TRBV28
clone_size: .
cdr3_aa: CASSLSGEWALYEQYF
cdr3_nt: TGTGCCAGCAGTTTATCGGGGGAGTGGGCACTCTACGAGCAGTACTTC

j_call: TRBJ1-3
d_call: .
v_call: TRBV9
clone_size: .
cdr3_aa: CASSVEKLSGNTIYF
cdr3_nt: TGTGCCAGCAGCGTAGAAAAGCTTTCTGGAAACACCATATATTTT

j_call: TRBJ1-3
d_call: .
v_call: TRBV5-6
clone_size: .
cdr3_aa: CASSLKQGGGNTIYF
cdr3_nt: TGTGCCAGCAGCTTAAAACAGGGCGGTGGAAACACCATATATTTT

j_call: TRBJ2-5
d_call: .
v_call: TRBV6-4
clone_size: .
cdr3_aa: CASSDIRAAGYF
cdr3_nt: TGTGCCAGCAGTGACATTAGGGCGGCGGGGTACTTC

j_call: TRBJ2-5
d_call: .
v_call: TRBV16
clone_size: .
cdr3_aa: CASSQIPGPETQYF
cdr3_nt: TGTGCCAGCAGCCAAATACCGGGGCCCGAGACCCAGTACTTC

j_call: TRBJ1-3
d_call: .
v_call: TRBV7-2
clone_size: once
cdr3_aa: CASSPYRGRAHSGNTIYF
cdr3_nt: TGTGCCAGCAGCCCTTATAGAGGGCGGGCACACTCTGGAAACACCATATATTTT